The rows below give T cell receptor beta chains drawn from one sample of a study of blood T cell repertoires in COVID-19. Assay: immunoSEQ multiplex PCR; the TCRdb copy retains only in-frame clones and omits some. The sample carries over 95,000 clones, approximately 84% recorded once. The sequenced material came from peripheral blood. The source of these receptors is a woman aged 60-75 years with acute or convalescent COVID-19. The CDR3 runs from the conserved cysteine through the conserved F or W. D genes are given only for firm matches. Part of the rows lack a size; the others show once, few, many or a class for expanded clones.

J | size | D | V | CDR3 | DNA
TRBJ1-1 | . | . | TRBV9 | CASSVFGGLNTEAFF | TGTGCCAGCAGCGTTTTCGGGGGACTGAACACTGAAGCTTTCTTT
TRBJ2-2 | . | . | TRBV14 | CASSRGTKNTGELFF | TGTGCCAGCAGCCGAGGGACAAAGAACACCGGGGAGCTGTTTTTT
TRBJ2-7 | . | TRBD2 | TRBV5-6 | CASSLGGGAIFYEQYF | TGTGCCAGCAGCTTGGGCGGGGGGGCAATATTTTACGAGCAGTACTTC
TRBJ2-3 | . | . | TRBV11-2 | CASSLGRGRGYSTDTQYF | TGTGCCAGCAGCTTAGGTAGGGGTCGGGGGTATAGCACAGATACGCAGTATTTT
TRBJ1-2 | . | . | TRBV28 | CASSWRDRNFYGYTF | TGTGCCAGCAGTTGGCGGGACCGGAATTTCTATGGCTACACCTTC
TRBJ1-5 | . | . | TRBV21-1 | CASSSRDSGDSNQPQHF | TGTGCCAGCAGCTCTCGGGACAGCGGAGATAGCAATCAGCCCCAGCATTTT
TRBJ2-5 | . | TRBD1 | TRBV7-3 | CASSSTGQGGYETQYF | TGTGCCAGCAGCTCGACTGGACAGGGGGGGTACGAGACCCAGTACTTC
TRBJ1-6 | . | . | TRBV20-1 | CSASIGGYNSPLHF | TGCAGTGCTAGTATAGGGGGCTATAATTCACCCCTCCACTTT
TRBJ2-1 | . | . | TRBV6-2/TRBV6-3 | CASSYPVNEQFF | TGTGCCAGCAGTTACCCGGTCAATGAGCAGTTCTTC
TRBJ2-5 | . | TRBD2 | TRBV2 | CASSELASGGPGGTQYF | TGTGCCAGCAGTGAATTGGCTAGCGGGGGGCCGGGAGGGACCCAGTACTTC
TRBJ1-1 | . | . | TRBV20-1 | CSASGRAWAEAFF | TGCAGTGCTAGTGGGAGGGCTTGGGCTGAAGCTTTCTTT
TRBJ2-7 | . | TRBD2 | TRBV7-2 | CASSFGLAGGPYEQYF | TGTGCCAGCAGCTTCGGACTAGCGGGGGGGCCCTACGAGCAGTACTTC
TRBJ1-6 | . | TRBD1 | TRBV30 | CAIDRENPNSPLHF | TGTGCCATCGACAGGGAAAACCCTAATTCACCCCTCCACTTT
TRBJ1-5 | . | TRBD1 | TRBV2 | CASSDGQGRQPQHF | TGTGCCAGCAGTGATGGACAGGGTCGTCAGCCCCAGCATTTT
TRBJ1-6 | . | . | TRBV6-6 | CASNALGSSYNSPLHF | TGTGCCAGCAATGCTTTGGGGAGCTCCTATAATTCACCCCTCCACTTT
TRBJ2-1 | . | TRBD2 | TRBV5-8 | CASSLSGTYNEQFF | TGTGCCAGCAGCTTGAGCGGGACCTACAATGAGCAGTTCTTC
TRBJ2-7 | . | . | TRBV7-2 | CASSGRGGAYEQYF | TGTGCCAGCAGCGGGCGAGGGGGGGCCTACGAGCAGTACTTC
TRBJ1-2 | . | . | TRBV27 | CASSPTGRGYTF | TGTGCCAGCAGTCCGACAGGTCGTGGCTACACCTTC
TRBJ1-6 | . | . | TRBV30 | CAWSVATTISPLHF | TGTGCCTGGAGTGTAGCCACTACTATTTCACCCCTCCACTTT
TRBJ1-2 | many | TRBD1 | TRBV30 | CAWSRDRGKRGYTF | TGTGCCTGGAGCCGGGACAGGGGGAAACGGGGCTACACCTTC
TRBJ2-6 | . | . | TRBV7-3 | CASSLFSGSGANVLTF | TGTGCCAGCAGCTTATTTTCAGGCTCTGGGGCCAACGTCCTGACTTTC
TRBJ1-3 | . | TRBD1 | TRBV18 | CASSPPGQGVWNTIYF | TGTGCCAGCTCACCACCGGGACAGGGTGTGTGGAACACCATATATTTT
TRBJ1-1 | . | . | TRBV4-2 | CASSQDLAWGTEAFF | TGTGCCAGCAGCCAAGATCTAGCCTGGGGCACTGAAGCTTTCTTT
TRBJ1-2 | once | TRBD1 | TRBV28 | CASLDRVGASGYTF | TGTGCCAGCCTCGACAGGGTTGGGGCGAGTGGCTACACCTTC
TRBJ2-1 | . | TRBD2 | TRBV24-1 | CATPRGGGPPYNEQFF | TGTGCCACCCCCAGGGGCGGGGGGCCCCCCTACAATGAGCAGTTCTTC
TRBJ1-6 | . | . | TRBV28 | CASISRVRSPLHF | TGTGCCAGCATATCCAGGGTCCGGTCACCCCTCCACTTT
TRBJ2-7 | . | . | TRBV3-1/TRBV3-2 | CASSQVGGTYEQYF | TGTGCCAGCAGCCAAGTTGGGGGGACCTACGAGCAGTACTTC
TRBJ2-3 | . | TRBD2 | TRBV13 | CASSAAGTAVGYF | TGTGCCAGCAGCGCAGCGGGAACAGCCGTGGGGTATTTT
TRBJ2-7 | . | TRBD1 | TRBV2 | CAIGQEHF | TGTGCCATCGGACAGGAGCACTTC
TRBJ2-3 | once | TRBD2 | TRBV19 | CASSSQRGSRDTQYF | TGTGCCAGTAGTTCCCAGCGGGGGAGCCGGGATACGCAGTATTTT
TRBJ2-5 | . | . | TRBV6-6 | CASSVRETQYF | TGTGCCAGCAGTGTTCGAGAGACCCAGTACTTC
TRBJ1-6 | . | . | TRBV7-2 | CASSLIWGHPSSYNSPLHF | TGTGCCAGCAGTCTTATCTGGGGACACCCTAGCTCCTATAATTCACCCCTCCACTTT
TRBJ1-2 | . | TRBD1 | TRBV9 | CASNPGQGLYGYTF | TGTGCCAGCAATCCGGGACAGGGACTCTATGGCTACACCTTC
TRBJ2-5 | . | . | TRBV27 | CASMAQGGLEETQYF | TGTGCCAGCATGGCCCAGGGGGGCCTCGAAGAGACCCAGTACTTC
TRBJ2-4 | . | . | TRBV28 | CASSIQGNIQYF | TGTGCCAGCAGTATACAGGGCAACATTCAGTACTTC